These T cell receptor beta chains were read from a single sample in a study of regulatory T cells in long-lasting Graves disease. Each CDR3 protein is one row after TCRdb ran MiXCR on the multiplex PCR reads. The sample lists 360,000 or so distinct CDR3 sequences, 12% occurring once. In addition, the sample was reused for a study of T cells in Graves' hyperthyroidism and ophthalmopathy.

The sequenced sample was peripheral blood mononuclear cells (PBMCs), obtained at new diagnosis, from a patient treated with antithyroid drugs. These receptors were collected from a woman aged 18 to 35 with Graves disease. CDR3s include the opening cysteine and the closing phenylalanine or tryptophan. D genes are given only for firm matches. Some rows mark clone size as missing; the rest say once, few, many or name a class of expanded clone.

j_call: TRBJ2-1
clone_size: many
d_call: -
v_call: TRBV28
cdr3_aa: CASSFGGSAEQFF
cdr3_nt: TGTGCCAGCAGTTTTGGGGGGTCCGCTGAGCAGTTCTTC

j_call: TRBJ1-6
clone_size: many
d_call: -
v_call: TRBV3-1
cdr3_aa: CASSQETGQRRSLANSPLHF
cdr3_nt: TGTGCCAGCAGCCAAGAAACAGGACAGAGGAGGTCTCTGGCTAATTCACCCCTCCACTTT

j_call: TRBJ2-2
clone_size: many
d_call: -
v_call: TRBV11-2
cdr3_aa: CASSLVPAGLFF
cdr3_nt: TGTGCCAGCAGCTTAGTCCCGGCGGGGCTGTTTTTT

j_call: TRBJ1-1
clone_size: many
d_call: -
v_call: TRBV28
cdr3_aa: CASSLLEGRVGITEAFF
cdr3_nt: TGTGCCAGCAGTTTACTTGAGGGCAGGGTTGGTATCACTGAAGCTTTCTTT

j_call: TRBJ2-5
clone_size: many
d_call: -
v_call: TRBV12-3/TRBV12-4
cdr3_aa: CASSLRSEETQYF
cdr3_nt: TGTGCCAGCAGTTTACGATCAGAAGAGACCCAGTACTTC

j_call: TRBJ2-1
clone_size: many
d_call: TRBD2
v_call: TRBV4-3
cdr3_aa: CASSQDSGSLYNEQFF
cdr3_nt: TGCGCCAGCAGCCAAGATAGCGGGAGTCTTTACAATGAGCAGTTCTTC

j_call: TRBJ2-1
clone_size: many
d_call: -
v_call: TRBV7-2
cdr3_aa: CASSLRPQGFSYNEQFF
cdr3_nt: TGTGCCAGCAGCTTAAGGCCCCAGGGGTTTTCCTACAATGAGCAGTTCTTC

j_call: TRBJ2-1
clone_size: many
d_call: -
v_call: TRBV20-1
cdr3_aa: CSARAFRQFF
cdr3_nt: TGCAGTGCTAGGGCGTTTAGGCAGTTCTTC

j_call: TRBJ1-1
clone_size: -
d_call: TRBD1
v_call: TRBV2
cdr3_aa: CASSGTGGRGHTEAFF
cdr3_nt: TGTGCCAGCAGTGGGACAGGGGGCCGAGGTCACACTGAAGCTTTCTTT

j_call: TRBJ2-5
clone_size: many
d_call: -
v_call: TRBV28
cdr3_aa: CASRPGGARKETQYF
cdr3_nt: TGTGCCAGCAGGCCCGGTGGAGCACGTAAAGAGACCCAGTACTTC

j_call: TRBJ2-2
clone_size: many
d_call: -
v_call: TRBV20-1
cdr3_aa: CSAEGAGNTGELFF
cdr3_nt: TGCAGTGCTGAAGGGGCGGGGAACACCGGGGAGCTGTTTTTT

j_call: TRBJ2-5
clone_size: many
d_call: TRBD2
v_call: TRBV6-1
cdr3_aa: CASSEGDYRGETQYF
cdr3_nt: TGTGCCAGCAGTGAAGGGGACTATCGAGGAGAGACCCAGTACTTC

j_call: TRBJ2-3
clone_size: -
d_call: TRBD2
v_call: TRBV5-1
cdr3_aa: CASSLWTSGGPNTDTQYF
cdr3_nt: TGCGCCAGCAGCTTATGGACTAGCGGGGGCCCGAACACAGATACGCAGTATTTT

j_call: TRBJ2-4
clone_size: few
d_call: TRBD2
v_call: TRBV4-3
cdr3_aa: CASSQDSPGGLLNIQYF
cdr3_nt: TGCGCCAGCAGCCAAGACTCCCCGGGGGGGCTTTTAAACATTCAGTACTTC

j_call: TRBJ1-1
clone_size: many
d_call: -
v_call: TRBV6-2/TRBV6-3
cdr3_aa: CASSPSWYTEAFF
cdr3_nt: TGTGCCAGCAGCCCGTCCTGGTACACTGAAGCTTTCTTT

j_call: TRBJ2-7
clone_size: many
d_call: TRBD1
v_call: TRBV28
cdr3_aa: CASSPVLGTGNHEQYF
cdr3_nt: TGTGCCAGCAGTCCGGTCCTCGGGACAGGGAACCACGAGCAGTACTTC

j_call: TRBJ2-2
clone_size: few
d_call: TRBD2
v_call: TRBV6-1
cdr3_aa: CASCQGTSGGANTGELFF
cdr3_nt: TGTGCCAGCTGCCAAGGGACTAGCGGAGGCGCGAACACCGGGGAGCTGTTTTTT

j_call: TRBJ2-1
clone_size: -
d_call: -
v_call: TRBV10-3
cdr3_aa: CAISPPKAYNEQFF
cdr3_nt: TGTGCCATCAGCCCACCGAAAGCCTACAATGAGCAGTTCTTC

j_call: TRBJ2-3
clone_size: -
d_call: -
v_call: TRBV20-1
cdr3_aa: CSILHPLGGPGGTDTQYF
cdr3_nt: TGCAGTATATTACATCCCTTGGGGGGGCCTGGAGGAACAGATACGCAGTATTTT

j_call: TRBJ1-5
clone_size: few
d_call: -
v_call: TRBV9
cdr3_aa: CASSSNGQGDQPQHF
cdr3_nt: TGTGCCAGCAGCTCCAACGGGCAGGGCGACCAGCCCCAGCATTTT

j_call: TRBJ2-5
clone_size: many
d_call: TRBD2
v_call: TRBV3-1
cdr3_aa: CASSQDSAGQETQYF
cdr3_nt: TGTGCCAGCAGCCAAGATTCAGCGGGGCAAGAGACCCAGTACTTC

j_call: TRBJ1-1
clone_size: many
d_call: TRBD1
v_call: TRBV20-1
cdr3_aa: CSARPGGIHTEAFF
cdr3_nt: TGCAGTGCTAGGCCAGGGGGAATCCACACTGAAGCTTTCTTT

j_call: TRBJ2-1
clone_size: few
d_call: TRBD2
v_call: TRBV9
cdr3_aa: CASNGRASDSYNEQFF
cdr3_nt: TGTGCCAGCAATGGGAGGGCCTCGGACTCCTACAATGAGCAGTTCTTC

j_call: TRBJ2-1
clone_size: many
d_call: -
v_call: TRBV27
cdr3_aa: CASSTGRTLSIF
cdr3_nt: TGTGCCAGCAGTACGGGACGGACCCTCTCGATCTTC

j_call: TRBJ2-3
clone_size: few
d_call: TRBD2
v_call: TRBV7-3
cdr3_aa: CASSLAGVHTDTQYF
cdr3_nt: TGTGCCAGCAGCCTAGCGGGGGTCCACACAGATACGCAGTATTTT

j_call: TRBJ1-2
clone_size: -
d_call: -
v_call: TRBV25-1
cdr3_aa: CASSVNTGGGYGYTF
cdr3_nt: TGTGCCAGCAGTGTGAATACCGGGGGGGGGTATGGCTACACCTTC

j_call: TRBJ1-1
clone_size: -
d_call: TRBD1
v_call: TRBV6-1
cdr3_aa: CASSEEGADTEAFF
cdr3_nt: TGTGCCAGCAGTGAAGAGGGGGCCGACACTGAAGCTTTCTTT

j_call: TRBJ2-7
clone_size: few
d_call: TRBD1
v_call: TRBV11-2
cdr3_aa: CASSLLARDRGLEQYF
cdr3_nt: TGTGCCAGCAGCTTACTAGCACGGGACAGGGGGCTAGAGCAGTACTTC

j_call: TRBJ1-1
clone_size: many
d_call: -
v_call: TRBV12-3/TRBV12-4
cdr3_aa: CASSRTVMAEAFF
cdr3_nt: TGTGCCAGCAGTCGGACGGTCATGGCTGAAGCTTTCTTT

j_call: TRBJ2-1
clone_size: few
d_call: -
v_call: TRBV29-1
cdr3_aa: CSSLFRSSYNEQFF
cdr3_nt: TGCAGCTCTCTTTTCAGGAGCTCCTACAATGAGCAGTTCTTC

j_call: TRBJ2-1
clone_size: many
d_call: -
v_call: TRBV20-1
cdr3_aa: CSARASSLDYNEQFF
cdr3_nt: TGCAGTGCTAGAGCGTCAAGCTTGGACTACAATGAGCAGTTCTTC